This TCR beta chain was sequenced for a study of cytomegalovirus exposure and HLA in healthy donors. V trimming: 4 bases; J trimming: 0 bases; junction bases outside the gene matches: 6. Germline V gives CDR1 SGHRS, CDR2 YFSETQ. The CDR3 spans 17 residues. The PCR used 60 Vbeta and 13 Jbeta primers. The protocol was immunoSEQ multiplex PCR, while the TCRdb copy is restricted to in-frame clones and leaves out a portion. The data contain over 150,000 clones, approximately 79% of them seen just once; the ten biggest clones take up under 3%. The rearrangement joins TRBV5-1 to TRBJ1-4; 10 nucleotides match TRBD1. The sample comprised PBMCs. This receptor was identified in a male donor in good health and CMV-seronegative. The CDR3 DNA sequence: TGCGCCAGCAGCCCGGGACAGGGGTCGACAACTAATGAAAAACTGTTTTTT. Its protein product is CASSPGQGSTTNEKLFF. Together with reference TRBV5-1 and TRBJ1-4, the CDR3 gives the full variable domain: KAGVTQTPRYLIKTRGQQVTLSCSPISGHRSVSWYQQTPGQGLQFLFEYFSETQRNKGNFPGRFSGRQFSNSRSEMNVSTLELGDSALYLCASSPGQGSTTNEKLFFGSGTQLSVL.